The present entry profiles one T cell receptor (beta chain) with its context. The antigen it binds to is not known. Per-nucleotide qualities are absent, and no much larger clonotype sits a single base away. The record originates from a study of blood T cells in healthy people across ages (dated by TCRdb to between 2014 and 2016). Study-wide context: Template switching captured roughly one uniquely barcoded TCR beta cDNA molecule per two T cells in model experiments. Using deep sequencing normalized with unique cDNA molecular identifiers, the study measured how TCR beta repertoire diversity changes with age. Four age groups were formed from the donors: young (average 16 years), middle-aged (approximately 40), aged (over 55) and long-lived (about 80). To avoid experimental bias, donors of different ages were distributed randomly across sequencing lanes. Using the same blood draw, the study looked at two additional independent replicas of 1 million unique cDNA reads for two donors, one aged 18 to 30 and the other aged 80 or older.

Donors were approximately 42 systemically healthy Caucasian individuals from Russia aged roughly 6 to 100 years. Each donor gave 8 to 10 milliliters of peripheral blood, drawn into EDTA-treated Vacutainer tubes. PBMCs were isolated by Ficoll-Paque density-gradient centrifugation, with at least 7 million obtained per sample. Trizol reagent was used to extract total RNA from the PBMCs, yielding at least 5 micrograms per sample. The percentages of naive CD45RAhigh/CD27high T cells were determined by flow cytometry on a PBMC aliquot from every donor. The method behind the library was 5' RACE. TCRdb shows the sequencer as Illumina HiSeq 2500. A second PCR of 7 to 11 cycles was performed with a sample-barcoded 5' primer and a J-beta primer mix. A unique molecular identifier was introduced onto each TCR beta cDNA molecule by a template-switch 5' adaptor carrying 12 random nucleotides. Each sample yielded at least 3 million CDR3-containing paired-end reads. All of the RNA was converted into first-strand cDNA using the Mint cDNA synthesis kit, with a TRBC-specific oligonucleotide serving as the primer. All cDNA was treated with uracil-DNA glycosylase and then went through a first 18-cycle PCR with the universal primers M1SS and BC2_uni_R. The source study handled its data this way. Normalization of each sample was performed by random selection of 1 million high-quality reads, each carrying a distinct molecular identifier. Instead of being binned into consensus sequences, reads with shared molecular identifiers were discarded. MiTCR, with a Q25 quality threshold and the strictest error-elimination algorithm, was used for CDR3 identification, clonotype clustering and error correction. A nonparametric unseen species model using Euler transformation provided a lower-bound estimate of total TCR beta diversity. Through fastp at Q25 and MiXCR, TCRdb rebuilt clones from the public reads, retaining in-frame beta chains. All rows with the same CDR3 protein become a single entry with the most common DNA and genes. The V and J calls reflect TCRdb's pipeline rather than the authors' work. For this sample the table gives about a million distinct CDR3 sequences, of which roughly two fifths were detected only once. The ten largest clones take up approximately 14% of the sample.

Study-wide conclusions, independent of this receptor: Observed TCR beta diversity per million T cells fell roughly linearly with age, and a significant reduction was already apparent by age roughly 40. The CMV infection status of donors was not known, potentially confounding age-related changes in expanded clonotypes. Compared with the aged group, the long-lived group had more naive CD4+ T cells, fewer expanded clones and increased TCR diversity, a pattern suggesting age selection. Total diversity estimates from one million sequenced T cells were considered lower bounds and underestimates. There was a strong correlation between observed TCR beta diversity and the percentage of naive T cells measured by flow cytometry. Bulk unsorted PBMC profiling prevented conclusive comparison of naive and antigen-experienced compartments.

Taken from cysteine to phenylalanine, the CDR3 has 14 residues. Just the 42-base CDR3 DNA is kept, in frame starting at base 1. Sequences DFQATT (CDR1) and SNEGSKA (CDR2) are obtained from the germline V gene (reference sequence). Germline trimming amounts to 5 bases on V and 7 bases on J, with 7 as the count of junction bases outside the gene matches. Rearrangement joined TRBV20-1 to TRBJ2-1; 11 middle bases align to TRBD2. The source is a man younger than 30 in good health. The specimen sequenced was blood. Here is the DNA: TGCAGTGCTGCCACTAGCGGGGGTCTAAATGAGCAGTTCTTC. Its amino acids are CSAATSGGLNEQFF.